The clone carrying this TCR beta chain was recorded a few times. Antigen unknown. Used for diagnoses were clinical symptoms, serum thyroxine and TRAb, thyroid ultrasound and orbital computed tomography. These data belong to a study of T cells in Graves' hyperthyroidism and ophthalmopathy. The wider study: Before any treatment, at initial diagnosis, peripheral blood was collected. Study findings and constraints: Most clonotypes expanded in thyroid above 0.001 were likewise present in blood.

Template material for amplifying TCR beta CDR3 regions consisted of RNA transcripts. The HTBI primer set drove a first-round RT-PCR of the TCR CDR3. MiXCR was run by TCRdb on the multiplex PCR reads, yielding one entry per CDR3 protein. The table shows approximately 690,000 distinct CDR3 sequences, with roughly 15% occurring only once. CDR1 and CDR2 (germline): LNHDA, SQIVND (reference sequence). V was clipped by 5 bases and J by 2 bases; unmatched bases: 11. CDR3 length equals 16 residues. The chain has TRBV19 and TRBJ1-1; 7 nucleotides match TRBD1. Material: blood. The TCR comes from a woman between 45 and 65 years old with Graves' ophthalmopathy. CDR3 amino acids: CASSAAPGQINTEAFF. The CDR3 DNA is TGTGCCAGTAGTGCGGCACCGGGACAGATAAACACTGAAGCTTTCTTT.